One sample yielded the 23 T cell receptor beta chains listed below, sequenced in a study of molecular identifiers for immune sequencing clone quantification. TCRdb recomputed calls from the PCR reads with MiXCR, one row per CDR3 protein. Of 85,000 to 90,000 distinct CDR3 sequences listed, about 20% are singletons. Sequenced: naive CD8+ T cells from blood, with Jurkat cell RNA spiked in. Described subset: FACS-sorted CD8+CD4-CCR7+CD45RA+ naive T cells. Source of these receptors: a human donor in good health. Some libraries in this study had Jurkat cell RNA spiked in.

This clonotype came up many times. V and J are TRBV24-1 and TRBJ2-2, with D hard to call. From germline, CDR1 is KGHDR and CDR2 SFDVKD. The CDR3 loop spans 15 amino acids. The germline V and J ends were trimmed by 11 bases and 1 base, with 16 bases remaining between them. CDR3 in DNA: TGTGCCAAGCAAGGTCGGTTACAGAACACCGGGGAGCTGTTTTTT. It encodes CAKQGRLQNTGELFF.

The chain employs TRBV12-3 or TRBV12-4 and TRBJ2-3; possible D gene TRBD2, 6 bases. V was pared by 0 bases and J by 1 base, with 14 bases between. The CDR3 is 17 residues long. In DNA, the CDR3 is TGTGCCAGCAGTTTAGCCGCCGTTGGCGGGGGCACAGATACGCAGTATTTT. This sequence encodes CASSLAAVGGGTDTQYF.

This clonotype was seen ten or more times. The chain uses TRBV27 and TRBJ1-4; tentatively, D is TRBD1 (5 bases). V lost 2 bases and J 7 bases, leaving 11 bases between the germline ends. This CDR3 has 14 amino acids. In germline, CDR1 is MNHEY, CDR2 SMNVEV (reference sequence). CDR3 amino acids: CASSLRGGTEKLFF. CDR3 coding DNA: TGTGCCAGCAGTTTACGGGGGGGGACTGAAAAACTGTTTTTT.

In this sample, this clonotype turned up many times. The V and J genes are TRBV12-5 and TRBJ2-7; D unclear. Germline V CDR1 and CDR2: LGHNT, FRNRAP. The V end lost 2 bases, the J end lost 1 base, and 12 bases lay between the germline ends. This CDR3 contains 15 residues. CDR3 DNA sequence: TGTGCTAGTGGTTTGCCGATAGCCGGGTCCTACGAGCAGTACTTC. Translated: CASGLPIAGSYEQYF.

Regarding this clonotype: Since a much larger clone is just one base distant, this may be a read error. The chain recombines TRBV7-9 with TRBJ2-5; 10 bases are shared with TRBD2. The CDR3 covers 15 residues. Germline loops: CDR1 SEHNR, CDR2 FQNEAQ (reference sequence). This CDR3 is CASSWGTSDSETQCF. Written as DNA, the CDR3 is TGTGCCAGCAGCTGGGGGACTAGCGATTCAGAGACCCAGTGCTTC.

This clonotype was observed at least ten times. The rearrangement links TRBV6-5 to TRBJ2-5, with D possibly TRBD2 on 6 matching bases. Trimming pared 2 bases from V and 8 bases from J, leaving 18 bases between. CDR1 and CDR2 from the germline V gene are MNHEY and SVGAGI. The CDR3 has 15 residues. The CDR3 here is CASSYERTGEATQYF. CDR3 bases: TGTGCCAGCAGTTACGAGAGGACGGGGGAGGCCACCCAGTACTTC.

This clonotype was counted a single time. V is TRBV20-1 and J is TRBJ1-1; no definite D call. This CDR3 is 12 amino acids long. In germline, CDR1 is DFQATT, CDR2 SNEGSKA (reference sequence). V lost 7 bases, J lost 1 base, and 10 bases lay in between. DNA of the CDR3: TGCAGTGGGAAACCAGAGAACACTGAAGCTTTCTTT. As protein: CSGKPENTEAFF.

As concerns this clonotype: A much larger clone lies a single base off, so this may be a read error. The chain employs TRBV19 and TRBJ1-1; no firm D call. Per germline, CDR1 LNHDA and CDR2 SQIVND (reference sequence). This CDR3 is built from 14 residues. V lost 5 bases and J 3 bases, leaving 13 bases between the germline ends. This CDR3 is CASSPGSEDTEAFF. DNA of the CDR3: TGTGCCAGTAGTCCGGGCTCCGAGGACACTGAAGCTTTCTTT.

The table lists this clonotype with many counts. V is TRBV7-9 and J is TRBJ2-6; 8 bases map to TRBD1. The CDR3 contains 18 residues. CDR1 is SEHNR, CDR2 FQNEAQ, per germline (reference sequence). The V segment lost 5 bases and the J segment 0 bases; nucleotides outside the gene matches: 9. The CDR3 region has the DNA TGTGCCAGCAGCACCTCAGGACAGGGAGGCTCTGGGGCCAACGTCCTGACTTTC. Translation: CASSTSGQGGSGANVLTF.

This clonotype has a count of ten or more. The chain employs TRBV20-1 and TRBJ2-7; 11 bases are a match to TRBD2. Germline V gene data show CDR1 as DFQATT and CDR2 as SNEGSKA (reference sequence). The CDR3 runs 14 residues. V dropped 6 bases and J dropped 5; count of bases not matched to a gene: 9. For the CDR3, the DNA is TGCAGTGCCGTAGTAGCGGGAGGGCCCCACGAGCAGTACTTC. This translates into CSAVVAGGPHEQYF.

This clonotype was recorded many times. The genes are TRBV9 and TRBJ1-1; D is unresolved. The CDR3 sequence is 15 residues long. Germline CDR1 and CDR2: SGDLS and YYNGEE. The germline V and J ends were trimmed by 5 bases and 0 bases, with 14 bases remaining between them. The CDR3 DNA is TGTGCCAGCAGTGAGAGAGACGGCATGAACACTGAAGCTTTCTTT. Amino acid sequence: CASSERDGMNTEAFF.

Ten or more counts support this clonotype. The V and J genes are TRBV6-6 and TRBJ1-1; D is ambiguous. V was trimmed by 2 bases and J by 1 base, leaving 8 bases between them. Germline loops: CDR1 MNHNY, CDR2 SVGAGI (reference sequence). This CDR3 comprises 14 residues. The CDR3 DNA reads TGTGCCAGCAGTTACACGGCGGAGAACACTGAAGCTTTCTTT. This sequence encodes CASSYTAENTEAFF.

This clonotype was seen repeatedly, ten times or more. The chain employs TRBV12-3 or TRBV12-4 and TRBJ2-3; TRBD2 is a possible D gene (6 bases). V lost 4 bases to trimming and J lost 2 bases, with 13 bases between them. The CDR3 is 15 residues long. The chain's CDR3 is CASSSASVNTDTQYF. CDR3 nucleotide sequence: TGTGCCAGCAGTTCCGCTAGCGTGAACACAGATACGCAGTATTTT.

Note on this clonotype: Being one base from a much bigger clone, this may be a read error. V and J are TRBV30 and TRBJ1-2, with 8 bases matching TRBD1. Looked up from germline, CDR1 is GTSNPN and CDR2 is SVGIG (reference sequence). The V and J ends lost 3 bases and 6 bases, in that order; junction bases with no gene match: 12. The CDR3 consists of 15 residues. CDR3 protein: CAWRDTLDRENGYTF. CDR3 DNA sequence: TGTGCCTGGAGAGATACATTGGACAGGGAGAATGGCTACACCTTC. Together with reference TRBV30 and TRBJ1-2, the CDR3 gives the full variable domain: SQTIHQWPATLVQPVGSPLSLECTVEGTSNPNLYWYRQAAGRGLQLLFYSVGIGQISSEVPQNLSASRPQDRQFILSSKKLLLSDSGFYLCAWRDTLDRENGYTFGSGTRLTVV.

This clonotype showed up many times. The chain joins TRBV20-1 to TRBJ1-5; D might be TRBD1 (6 bases). Trimming removed 7 bases from V and 0 bases from J, with 10 bases in between. In germline, CDR1 is DFQATT, CDR2 SNEGSKA (reference sequence). CDR3 length: 13 residues. Here the CDR3 DNA reads TGCAGTGGACAGGAGGATAGCAATCAGCCCCAGCATTTT. As protein: CSGQEDSNQPQHF.

The table lists this clonotype with many counts. V gene TRBV12-3 or TRBV12-4 combines with J gene TRBJ1-2; 9 bases match TRBD1. This CDR3 comprises 14 residues. Unmatched junction bases numbered 8, after V lost 6 bases and J lost 6 bases. The CDR3 region is CASRFTGGANGYTF. As DNA, the CDR3 is TGTGCCAGCAGATTTACAGGGGGCGCGAATGGCTACACCTTC.

Concerning this clonotype: The junction shows a germline mismatch at one end, possibly a read error. The chain joins TRBV18 to TRBJ2-3, with unresolved D. This CDR3 has 14 amino acids. CDR1 is KGHSH, CDR2 LQKENI, per germline. The CDR3 is CANSPPSSTDTQYF. The CDR3 DNA sequence: TGTGCCAACTCACCACCGAGTAGCACAGATACGCAGTATTTT.

Many counts were recorded for this clonotype. This chain links TRBV7-9 with TRBJ1-4; 10 bases map to TRBD1. Per germline, CDR1 SEHNR and CDR2 FQNEAQ (reference sequence). V lost 3 bases and J lost 6; bases outside the gene matches: 4. CDR3 size: 15 residues. CDR3 loop: CASSFSGTGDEKLFF. The CDR3 DNA follows: TGTGCCAGCAGCTTTTCCGGGACAGGGGATGAAAAACTGTTTTTT.

This clonotype was seen many times. The V call is TRBV5-6, the J call TRBJ2-7, with 8 bases lining up with TRBD1. Trimming at V came to 4 bases and at J to 0 bases, leaving 6 bases not matched to a gene. The CDR3 totals 15 residues. Germline loops: CDR1 SGHDT, CDR2 YYEEEE. The CDR3 loop is CASSAGQASSYEQYF. The CDR3 DNA is TGTGCCAGCAGCGCGGGACAGGCAAGCTCCTACGAGCAGTACTTC.

V and J are TRBV29-1 and TRBJ1-2; the D gene is possibly TRBD1 (6 bases). V was pared by 0 bases and J by 7 bases, with 15 bases between. The germline V gene encodes CDR1 SQVTM and CDR2 ANQGSEA. The CDR3 length is 14 residues. The CDR3 DNA follows: TGCAGCGTTGAAGATCAGGTCAGGGGAATTGGCTACACCTTC. Protein product: CSVEDQVRGIGYTF.

V usage is TRBV20-1 and J usage is TRBJ1-5; TRBD1 is a possible D gene (5 bases). The CDR3 sequence is 14 residues long. Germline V gene sequence: CDR1 DFQATT, CDR2 SNEGSKA (reference sequence). V was cut by 3 bases and J by 2 bases, with 11 bases left in between. CDR3 nucleotides: TGCAGTGCTAGCGGGGAAGGGGGCAATCAGCCCCAGCATTTT. Translation gives CSASGEGGNQPQHF.

With regard to this clonotype: Being one base from a much bigger clone, this may be a read error. The CDR3 sequence: CAGSLSGTAGTEAFF. In DNA form, the CDR3 reads TGTGCCGGCAGCTTGTCTGGGACCGCGGGCACTGAAGCTTTCTTT. V gene TRBV5-3 combines with J gene TRBJ1-1, with D tentatively TRBD1 (5 bases). TRBV5-3 is reported as an ORF; its role is uncertain. This CDR3 region has 15 residues. V lost 10 bases, J lost 4 bases, and 23 bases lay in between.

Details on this clonotype: This may come from a read error, since a much larger clone is one base off. The chain couples TRBV28 to TRBJ1-6; no clear D. The CDR3 totals 16 residues. Germline CDR1 reads MDHEN; CDR2 reads SYDVKM. CDR3 region: CASSYVGRAYNSPPHF. The DNA of the CDR3 is TGTGCCAGCAGTTACGTGGGAAGAGCCTATAATTCACCCCCCCACTTT. The full variable domain, its missing parts supplied by reference TRBV28 and TRBJ1-6, is DVKVTQSSRYLVKRTGEKVFLECVQDMDHENMFWYRQDPGLGLRLIYFSYDVKMKEKGDIPEGYSVSREKKERFSLILESASTNQTSMYLCASSYVGRAYNSPPHFGNGTRLTVT.